This T cell receptor beta chain appears in the sequencing data of a study of T cell responses to AZD1222 COVID-19 vaccine. Study findings and constraints: Spike-specific TCR breadth rose after two AZD1222 doses, and depth rose as well. Repertoires were obtained solely post-peak T cell response.

The CDR3 totals 15 residues. V shed 3 bases and J 2 bases; nucleotides not matched to a gene: 3. CDR1 is KGHSH, CDR2 LQKENI, per germline. This clone was found once. The antigen remains unidentified. Profiled with immunoSEQ multiplex PCR; TCRdb holds only in-frame clones, not every one. Here the sample spans 140,000 to 150,000 clones, 90% to 95% being singletons. This specimen consisted of peripheral blood, obtained 28 days after the second AZD1222 dose. This rearrangement joins TRBV18 to TRBJ2-3, with TRBD1 matching 9 bases. The TCR comes from an adult who received the AZD1222 COVID-19 vaccine. CDR3 sequence reads: CASSPRDRVTDTQYF. For the CDR3, the DNA is TGTGCCAGCTCACCCCGGGACAGGGTCACAGATACGCAGTATTTT.